This TCR beta chain was captured by sequencing in a study of technical replicates of blood from a few donors. Sequenced by immunoSEQ multiplex PCR; TCRdb stores in-frame clones only, minus some. The table includes 60,000 to 90,000 clones, more than 90% detected once. The origin of this receptor is a human donor in good health. The sequenced sample was T cells isolated from PBMCs.

CDR3 loop: CASSGTGGTYEQYF. CDR3 DNA: TGTGCCAGCAGTGGGACAGGGGGGACGTACGAGCAGTACTTC. The chain links TRBV2 to TRBJ2-7; TRBD1 agrees at 10 bases. J gave up 4 bases and V 4 bases, and 4 bases lay outside the gene matches. CDR3 length equals 14 residues. CDR1 is SNHLY, CDR2 FYNNEI, per germline.